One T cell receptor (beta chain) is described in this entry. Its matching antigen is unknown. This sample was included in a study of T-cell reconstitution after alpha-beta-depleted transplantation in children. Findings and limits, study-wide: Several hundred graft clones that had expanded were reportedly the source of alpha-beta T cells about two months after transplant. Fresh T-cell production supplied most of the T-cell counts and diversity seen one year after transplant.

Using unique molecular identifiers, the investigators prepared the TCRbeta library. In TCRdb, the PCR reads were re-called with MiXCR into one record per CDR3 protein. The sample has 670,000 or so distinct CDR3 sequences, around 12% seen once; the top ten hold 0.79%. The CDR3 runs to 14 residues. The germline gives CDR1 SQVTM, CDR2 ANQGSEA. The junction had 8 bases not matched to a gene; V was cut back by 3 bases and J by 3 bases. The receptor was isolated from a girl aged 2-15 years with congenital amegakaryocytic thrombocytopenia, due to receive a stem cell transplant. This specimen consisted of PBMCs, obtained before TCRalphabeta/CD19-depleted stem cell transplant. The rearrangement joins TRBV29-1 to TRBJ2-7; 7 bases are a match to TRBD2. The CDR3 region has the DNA TGCAGCGTTGATGAAGGCGGGGGTCTCTACGAGCAGTACTTC. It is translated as CSVDEGGGLYEQYF.